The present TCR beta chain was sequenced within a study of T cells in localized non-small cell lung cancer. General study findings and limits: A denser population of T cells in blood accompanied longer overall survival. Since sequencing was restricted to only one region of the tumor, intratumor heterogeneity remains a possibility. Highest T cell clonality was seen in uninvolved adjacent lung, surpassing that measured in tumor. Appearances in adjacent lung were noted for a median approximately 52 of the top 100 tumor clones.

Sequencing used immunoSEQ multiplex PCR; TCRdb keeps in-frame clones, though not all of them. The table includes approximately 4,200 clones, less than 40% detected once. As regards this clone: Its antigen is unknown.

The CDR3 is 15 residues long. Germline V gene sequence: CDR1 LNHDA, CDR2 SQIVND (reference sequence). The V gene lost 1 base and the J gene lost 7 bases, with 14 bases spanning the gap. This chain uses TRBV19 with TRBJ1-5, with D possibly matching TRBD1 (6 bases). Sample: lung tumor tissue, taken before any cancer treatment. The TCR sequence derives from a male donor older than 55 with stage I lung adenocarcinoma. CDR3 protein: CASSIVTGRGQPQHF. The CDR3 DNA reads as TGTGCCAGTAGTATAGTGACAGGCCGGGGACAGCCCCAGCATTTT.